This TCR beta chain was observed in a study of CD8 T cells in Susac syndrome. Random hexamers primed reverse transcription of about 0.45 to 1 ug RNA. TCRdb itself ran the immunoSEQ multiplex PCR reads through MiXCR, one entry per CDR3 protein. The sample lists around 170,000 distinct CDR3 sequences; approximately 94% were seen once. In germline, CDR1 is SQVTM, CDR2 ANQGSEA. Trimming shortened V by 5 bases and J by 6 bases, and 28 bases separated the two germline ends. This CDR3 contains 17 residues. The rearrangement links TRBV29-1 to TRBJ1-1, with D perhaps TRBD1 (5 bases). The specimen was CD4+ T cells from PBMCs. This sequence was found in a human donor with Susac syndrome. CDR3 region: CSVLSFGGWGTGSEAFF. The CDR3 nucleotides are TGCAGCGTTTTGAGTTTCGGTGGGTGGGGGACTGGGTCTGAAGCTTTCTTT. Filled out from reference TRBV29-1 and TRBJ1-1, the complete variable domain reads SAVISQKPSRDICQRGTSLTIQCQVDSQVTMMFWYRQQPGQSLTLIATANQGSEATYESGFVIDKFPISRPNLTFSTLTVSNMSPEDSSIYLCSVLSFGGWGTGSEAFFGQGTRLTVV.